The clone carrying this TCR beta chain has a count of ten or more. Its antigen remains unidentified. TCRdb recomputed calls from the reads with MiXCR, one row per CDR3 protein. The sample contains about half a million distinct CDR3 sequences, approximately 42% of which appear only once. The data stem from a study of T cell repertoires in cytomegalovirus infection. Looking at the study overall: Public TCR beta signatures indicated both CMV infection and matching HLA type. Findings of the study overall: The response measured ex vivo was dominated by TCR beta clonotypes (HLA-C-restricted and CMV-specific).

Germline V CDR1 and CDR2: SGHTA, FQGNSA. The CDR3 runs 16 residues. Trimming shortened V by 9 bases and J by 3 bases, and 22 bases separated the two germline ends. V is TRBV7-2 and J is TRBJ2-3; D tentatively reads TRBD1 or TRBD2 (5 bases each). The receptor was derived from a human donor in good health (CMV status not recorded). Some clones in this sample may be carry-over from other donors' samples. Sequences were derived from cultured PBMCs, sampled from culture after CMV antigen stimulation. CDR3 nucleotides: TGTGCCAGAGGGCGTGGGGGAACCCGAATAACAGATACGCAGTATTTT. Encoded protein: CARGRGGTRITDTQYF.